The rows below give T cell receptor beta chains drawn from one sample of a study of blood T cell repertoires in COVID-19. Assay: immunoSEQ multiplex PCR; the TCRdb copy retains only in-frame clones and omits some. The data contain 200,000 or so clones, around nine tenths of them singletons. Sequencing was performed on peripheral blood. The receptors shown here come from a man between 65 and 80 years old with active or convalescent COVID-19. The conserved cysteine and the conserved F or W are not part of the CDR3 here. The D gene is left open where the match is weak.

TRBV5-1,TRBJ1-1,TRBD1,ASSRGQGGYTEAF
TRBV2,TRBJ1-5,.,ASGGTAGGPQH
TRBV15,TRBJ1-1,.,ATSRDLQVEAF
TRBV28,TRBJ2-7,.,ASSLVLSGGGYEQY
TRBV6-6,TRBJ2-1,TRBD2,ASSYSREGLNEQF
TRBV4-3,TRBJ2-6,TRBD1,ASSQEMDRGVSGANVLT
TRBV6-6,TRBJ2-7,.,AIAGTYEQY
TRBV28,TRBJ1-6,TRBD1,ASNRQGSNSPLH
TRBV6-5,TRBJ1-6,.,ASTSGRGLGSPLH
TRBV6-1,TRBJ2-6,.,ASSEMLAGANVLT
TRBV10-2,TRBJ2-7,TRBD2,ATSLAGSYEQY
TRBV28,TRBJ1-4,TRBD1,ASSRTGGLSEKLF
TRBV6-1,TRBJ2-5,.,ASREGAGGAQY
TRBV7-8,TRBJ1-2,.,ASSLSQRGTWVPNYGYT
TRBV6-6,TRBJ1-2,TRBD1,ASSTYRGQVAGYT
TRBV4-1,TRBJ2-3,.,ASSQGRHSTDTQY
TRBV5-5,TRBJ2-7,TRBD1,ARNQDRVDYEQY
TRBV7-9,TRBJ2-6,.,ASSLVTGLAGANVLT
TRBV19,TRBJ1-3,.,ASRMRTSSGNTIY
TRBV5-5,TRBJ1-1,.,ASTLGTQNTEAF
TRBV6-5,TRBJ2-4,.,ASRPRTANVDIQY
TRBV9,TRBJ2-1,TRBD1,ASSPVTQGLGEQF
TRBV7-2,TRBJ2-3,TRBD2,ASSLQAGLVDTQY
TRBV11-2,TRBJ2-1,TRBD2,ASSLLAGPDEQF
TRBV7-2,TRBJ2-5,TRBD2,ASSLNWGGAQY
TRBV4-3,TRBJ2-1,TRBD2,ASSQGGPGLVPEQF
TRBV28,TRBJ1-4,.,ASSFNRFEKLF